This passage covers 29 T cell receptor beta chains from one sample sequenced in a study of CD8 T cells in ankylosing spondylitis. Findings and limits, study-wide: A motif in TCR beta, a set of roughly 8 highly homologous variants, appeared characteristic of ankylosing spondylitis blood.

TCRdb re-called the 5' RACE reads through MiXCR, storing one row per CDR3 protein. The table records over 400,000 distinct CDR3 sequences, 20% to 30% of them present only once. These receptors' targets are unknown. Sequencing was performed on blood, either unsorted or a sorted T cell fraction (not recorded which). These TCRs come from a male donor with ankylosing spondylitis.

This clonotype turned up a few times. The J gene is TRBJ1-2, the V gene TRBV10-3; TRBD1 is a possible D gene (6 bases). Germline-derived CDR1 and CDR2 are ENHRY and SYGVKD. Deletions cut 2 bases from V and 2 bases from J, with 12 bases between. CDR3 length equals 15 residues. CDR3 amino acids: CAISEDRITNYGYTF. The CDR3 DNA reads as TGTGCCATCAGTGAGGACAGGATAACAAACTATGGCTACACCTTC.

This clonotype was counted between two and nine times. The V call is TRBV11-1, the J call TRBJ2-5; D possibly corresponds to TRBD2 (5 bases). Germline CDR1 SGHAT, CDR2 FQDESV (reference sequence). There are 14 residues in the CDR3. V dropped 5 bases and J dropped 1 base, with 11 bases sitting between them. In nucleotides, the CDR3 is TGTGCCAGCAGCCCCCGGCGGGTCCAAGAGACCCAGTACTTC. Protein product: CASSPRRVQETQYF.

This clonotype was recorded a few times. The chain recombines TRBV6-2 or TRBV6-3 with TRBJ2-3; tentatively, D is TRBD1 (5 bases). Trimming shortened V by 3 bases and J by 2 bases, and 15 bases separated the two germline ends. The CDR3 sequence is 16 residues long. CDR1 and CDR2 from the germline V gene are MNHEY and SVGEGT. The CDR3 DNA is TGTGCCAGCAGTTATGGGGCTCCTGGCAACACAGATACGCAGTATTTT. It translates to CASSYGAPGNTDTQYF.

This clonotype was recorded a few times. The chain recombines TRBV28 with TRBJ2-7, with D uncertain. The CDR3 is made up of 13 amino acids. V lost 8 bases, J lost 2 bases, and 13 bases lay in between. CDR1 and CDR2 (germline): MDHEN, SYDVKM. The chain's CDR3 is CASGILVTYEQYF. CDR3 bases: TGTGCCAGCGGGATCTTGGTTACCTACGAGCAGTACTTC.

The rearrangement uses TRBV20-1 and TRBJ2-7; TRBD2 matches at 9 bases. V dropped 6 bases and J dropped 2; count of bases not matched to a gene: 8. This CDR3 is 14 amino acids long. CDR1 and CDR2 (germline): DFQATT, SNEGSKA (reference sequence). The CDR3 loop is CSAPIAGAPYEQYF. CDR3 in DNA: TGCAGTGCCCCTATAGCGGGAGCCCCCTACGAGCAGTACTTC.

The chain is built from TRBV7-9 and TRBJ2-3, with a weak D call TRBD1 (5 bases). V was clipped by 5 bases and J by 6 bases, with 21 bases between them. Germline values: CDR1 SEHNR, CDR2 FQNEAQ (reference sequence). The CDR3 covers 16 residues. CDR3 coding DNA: TGTGCCAGCAGCCCTAGGGGCGGTTACGGTGCGGATACGCAGTATTTT. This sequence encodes CASSPRGGYGADTQYF. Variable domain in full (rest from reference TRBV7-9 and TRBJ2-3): DTGVSQNPRHKITKRGQNVTFRCDPISEHNRLYWYRQTLGQGPEFLTYFQNEAQLEKSRLLSDRFSAERPKGSFSTLEIQRTEQGDSAMYLCASSPRGGYGADTQYFGPGTRLTVL.

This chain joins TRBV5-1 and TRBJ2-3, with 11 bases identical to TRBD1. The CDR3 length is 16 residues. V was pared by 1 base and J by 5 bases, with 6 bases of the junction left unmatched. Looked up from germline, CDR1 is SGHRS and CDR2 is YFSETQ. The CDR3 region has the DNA TGCGCCAGCAGCTTGAATGGACAGGGGGCCATAGATACGCAGTATTTT. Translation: CASSLNGQGAIDTQYF.

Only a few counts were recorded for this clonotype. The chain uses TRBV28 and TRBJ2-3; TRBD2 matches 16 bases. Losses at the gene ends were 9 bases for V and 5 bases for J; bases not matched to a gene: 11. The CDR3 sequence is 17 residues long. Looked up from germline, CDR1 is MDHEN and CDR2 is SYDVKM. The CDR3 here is CASSPGTSGRGKDTQYF. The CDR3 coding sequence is TGTGCCAGTTCCCCCGGGACTAGCGGGAGGGGGAAAGATACGCAGTATTTT.

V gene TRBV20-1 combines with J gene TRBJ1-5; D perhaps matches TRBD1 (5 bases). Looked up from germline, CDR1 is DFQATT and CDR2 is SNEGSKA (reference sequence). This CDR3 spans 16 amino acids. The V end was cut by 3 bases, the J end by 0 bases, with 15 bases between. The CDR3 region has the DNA TGCAGTGCTAGTCCCCCGGGACGGTATAGCAATCAGCCCCAGCATTTT. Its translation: CSASPPGRYSNQPQHF.

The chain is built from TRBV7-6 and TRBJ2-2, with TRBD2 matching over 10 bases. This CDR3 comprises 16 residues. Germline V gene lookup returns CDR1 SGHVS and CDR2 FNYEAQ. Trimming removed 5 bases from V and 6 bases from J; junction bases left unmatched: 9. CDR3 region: CASSRTSGMGAGELFF. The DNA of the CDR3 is TGTGCCAGCAGCCGGACTAGCGGCATGGGGGCCGGGGAGCTGTTTTTT. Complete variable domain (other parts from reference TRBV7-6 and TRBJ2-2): GAGVSQSPRYKVTKRGQDVALRCDPISGHVSLYWYRQALGQGPEFLTYFNYEAQQDKSGLPNDRFSAERPEGSISTLTIQRTEQRDSAMYRCASSRTSGMGAGELFFGEGSRLTVL.

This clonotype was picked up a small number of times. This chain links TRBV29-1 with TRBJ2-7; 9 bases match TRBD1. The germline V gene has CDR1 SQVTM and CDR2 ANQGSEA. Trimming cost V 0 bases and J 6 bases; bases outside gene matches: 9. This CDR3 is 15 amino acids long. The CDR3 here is CSVEDPWGQGGEQYF. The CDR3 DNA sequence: TGCAGCGTTGAAGATCCTTGGGGACAGGGCGGCGAGCAGTACTTC.

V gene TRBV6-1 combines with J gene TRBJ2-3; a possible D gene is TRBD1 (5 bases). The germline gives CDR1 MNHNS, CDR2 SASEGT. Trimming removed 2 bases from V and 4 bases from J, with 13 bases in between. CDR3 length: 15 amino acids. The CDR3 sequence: CASSEQGISPDTQYF. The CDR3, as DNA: TGTGCCAGCAGTGAACAGGGAATTAGCCCAGATACGCAGTATTTT.

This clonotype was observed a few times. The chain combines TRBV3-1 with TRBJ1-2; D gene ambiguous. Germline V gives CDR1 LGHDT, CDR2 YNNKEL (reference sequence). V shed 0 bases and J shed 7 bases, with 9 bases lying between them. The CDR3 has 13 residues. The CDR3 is CASSQDQTFGYTF. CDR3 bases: TGTGCCAGCAGCCAAGATCAGACTTTTGGCTACACCTTC.

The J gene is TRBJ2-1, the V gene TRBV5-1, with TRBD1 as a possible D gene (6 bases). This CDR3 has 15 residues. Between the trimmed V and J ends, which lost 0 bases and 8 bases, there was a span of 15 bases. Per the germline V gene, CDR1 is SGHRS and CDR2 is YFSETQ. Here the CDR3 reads CASSLGRRGSDEQFF. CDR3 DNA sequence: TGCGCCAGCAGCTTGGGTCGCAGGGGAAGTGATGAGCAGTTCTTC. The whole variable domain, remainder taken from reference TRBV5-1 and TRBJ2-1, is KAGVTQTPRYLIKTRGQQVTLSCSPISGHRSVSWYQQTPGQGLQFLFEYFSETQRNKGNFPGRFSGRQFSNSRSEMNVSTLELGDSALYLCASSLGRRGSDEQFFGPGTRLTVL.

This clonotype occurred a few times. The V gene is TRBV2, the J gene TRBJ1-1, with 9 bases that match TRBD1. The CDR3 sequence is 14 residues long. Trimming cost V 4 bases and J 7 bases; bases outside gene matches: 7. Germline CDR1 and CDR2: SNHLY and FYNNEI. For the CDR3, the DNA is TGTGCCAGCAGTGCCGTGACAGGGGGTGATGAAGCTTTCTTT. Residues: CASSAVTGGDEAFF.

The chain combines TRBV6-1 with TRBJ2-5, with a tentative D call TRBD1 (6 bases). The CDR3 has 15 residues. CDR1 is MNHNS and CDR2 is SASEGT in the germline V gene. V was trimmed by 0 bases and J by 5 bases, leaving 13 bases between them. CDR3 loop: CASSEANRVRETQYF. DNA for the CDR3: TGTGCCAGCAGTGAAGCTAACAGGGTTAGGGAGACCCAGTACTTC.

CDR3 nucleotides: TGTGCCAGCAGCTTGGAGGTGACAGGGTTTGAGACCCAGTACTTC. Amino acids: CASSLEVTGFETQYF. V and J are TRBV5-5 and TRBJ2-5; 7 bases match TRBD1. J was trimmed by 5 bases and V by 0 bases; bases with no gene match: 7. CDR3 size: 15 residues. Germline V gene data show CDR1 as SGHKS and CDR2 as YYEKEE (reference sequence).

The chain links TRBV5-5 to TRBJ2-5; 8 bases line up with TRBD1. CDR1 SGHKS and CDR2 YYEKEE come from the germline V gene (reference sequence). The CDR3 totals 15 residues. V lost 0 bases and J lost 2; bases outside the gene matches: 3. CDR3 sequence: CASSLGDRGQETQYF. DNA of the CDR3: TGTGCCAGCAGCTTGGGCGACAGGGGTCAAGAGACCCAGTACTTC. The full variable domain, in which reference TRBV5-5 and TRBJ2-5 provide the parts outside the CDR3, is DAGVTQSPTHLIKTRGQQVTLRCSPISGHKSVSWYQQVLGQGPQFIFQYYEKEERGRGNFPDRFSARQFPNYSSELNVNALLLGDSALYLCASSLGDRGQETQYFGPGTRLLVL.

The CDR3 bases are TGTGCCAGCAGCGACCAGGTTCTGGCTGGGGCCAACGTCCTGACTTTC. The encoded protein is CASSDQVLAGANVLTF. V usage is TRBV7-2 and J usage is TRBJ2-6; D call uncertain. This CDR3 has 16 amino acids. The V end lost 5 bases, the J end lost 2 bases, and 13 bases lay between the germline ends. Germline CDR1 is SGHTA and CDR2 is FQGNSA.

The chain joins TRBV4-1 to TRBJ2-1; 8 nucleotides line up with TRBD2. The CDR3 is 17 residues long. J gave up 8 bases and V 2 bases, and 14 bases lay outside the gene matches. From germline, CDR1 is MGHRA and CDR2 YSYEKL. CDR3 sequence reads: CASSQSRVSGTTDEQFF. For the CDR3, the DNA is TGCGCCAGCAGCCAAAGTCGCGTTAGCGGGACGACTGATGAGCAGTTCTTC.

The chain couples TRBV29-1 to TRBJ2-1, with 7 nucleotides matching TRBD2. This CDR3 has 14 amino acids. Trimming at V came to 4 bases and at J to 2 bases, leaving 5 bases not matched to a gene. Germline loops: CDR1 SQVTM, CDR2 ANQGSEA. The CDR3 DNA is TGCAGCGTTGCTCTAGCGGTAGCCTACAATGAGCAGTTCTTC. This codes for CSVALAVAYNEQFF.

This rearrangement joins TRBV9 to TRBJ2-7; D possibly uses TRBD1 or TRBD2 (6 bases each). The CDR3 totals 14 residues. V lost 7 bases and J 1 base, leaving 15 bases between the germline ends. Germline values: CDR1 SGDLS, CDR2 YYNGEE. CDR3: CASGGDTESYEQYF. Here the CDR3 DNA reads TGTGCCAGCGGAGGGGACACCGAGTCCTACGAGCAGTACTTC.

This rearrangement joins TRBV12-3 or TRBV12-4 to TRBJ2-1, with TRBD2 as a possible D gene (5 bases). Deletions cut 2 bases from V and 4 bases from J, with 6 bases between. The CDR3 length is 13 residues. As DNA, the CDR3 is TGTGCCAGCAGTTTACGAGGGTACAATGAGCAGTTCTTC. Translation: CASSLRGYNEQFF.

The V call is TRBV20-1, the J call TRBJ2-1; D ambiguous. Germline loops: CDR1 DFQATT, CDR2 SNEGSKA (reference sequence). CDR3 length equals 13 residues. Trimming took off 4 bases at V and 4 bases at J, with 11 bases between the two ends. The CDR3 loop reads CSAIYSVYNEQFF. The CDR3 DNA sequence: TGCAGTGCTATTTATTCCGTTTACAATGAGCAGTTCTTC.

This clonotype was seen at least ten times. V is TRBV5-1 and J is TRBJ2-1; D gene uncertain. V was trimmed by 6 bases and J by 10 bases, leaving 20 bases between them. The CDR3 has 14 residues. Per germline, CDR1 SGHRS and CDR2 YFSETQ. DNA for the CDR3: TGCGCCAGCACCCTCGGGCCGCCCTCAGTAGAGCAGTTCTTC. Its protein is CASTLGPPSVEQFF.

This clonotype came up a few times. CDR3 residues: CATSLYRDTEAFF. CDR3 DNA: TGTGCCACCAGCCTTTACAGGGACACTGAAGCTTTCTTT. This chain uses TRBV15 with TRBJ1-1; possible D gene TRBD1, 6 bases. Germline V gene data show CDR1 as LNHNV and CDR2 as YYDKDF (reference sequence). Trimming removed 5 bases at V and 3 bases at J, with 10 bases between. This CDR3 comprises 13 residues.

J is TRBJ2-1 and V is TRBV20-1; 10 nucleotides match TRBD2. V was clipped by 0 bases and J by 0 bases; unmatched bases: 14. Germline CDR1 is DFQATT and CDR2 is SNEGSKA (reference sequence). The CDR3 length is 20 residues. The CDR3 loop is CSARDFGVGLAESSYNEQFF. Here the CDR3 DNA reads TGCAGTGCTAGAGATTTCGGGGTTGGACTAGCGGAAAGCTCCTACAATGAGCAGTTCTTC.

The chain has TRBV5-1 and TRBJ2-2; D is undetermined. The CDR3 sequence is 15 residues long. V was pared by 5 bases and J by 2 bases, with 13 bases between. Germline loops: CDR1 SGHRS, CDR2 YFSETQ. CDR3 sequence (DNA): TGCGCCAGCAGTTACCGACTTGTTAACACCGGGGAGCTGTTTTTT. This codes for CASSYRLVNTGELFF.

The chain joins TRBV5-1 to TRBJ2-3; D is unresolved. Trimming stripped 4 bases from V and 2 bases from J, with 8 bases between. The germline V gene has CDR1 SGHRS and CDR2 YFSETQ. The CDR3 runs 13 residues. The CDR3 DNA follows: TGCGCCAGCAGCGGTTTGACCACAGATACGCAGTATTTT. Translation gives CASSGLTTDTQYF.